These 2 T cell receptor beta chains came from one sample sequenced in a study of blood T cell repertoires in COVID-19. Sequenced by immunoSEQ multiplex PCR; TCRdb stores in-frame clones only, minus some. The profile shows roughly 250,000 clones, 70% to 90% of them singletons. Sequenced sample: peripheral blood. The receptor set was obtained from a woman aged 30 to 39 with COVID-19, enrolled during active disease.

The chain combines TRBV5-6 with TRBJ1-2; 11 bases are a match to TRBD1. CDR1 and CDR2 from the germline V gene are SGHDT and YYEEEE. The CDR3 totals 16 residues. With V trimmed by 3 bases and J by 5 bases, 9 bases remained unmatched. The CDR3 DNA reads TGTGCCAGCAGCTCACGGGACAGGGGGGTTCGGTATGGCTACACCTTC. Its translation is CASSSRDRGVRYGYTF.

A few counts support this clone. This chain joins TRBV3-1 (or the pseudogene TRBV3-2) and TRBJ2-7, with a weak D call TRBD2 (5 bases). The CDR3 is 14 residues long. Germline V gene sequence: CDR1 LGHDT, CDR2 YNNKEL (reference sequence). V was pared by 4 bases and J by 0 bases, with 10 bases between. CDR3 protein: CASSPHGVSYEQYF. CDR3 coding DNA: TGTGCCAGCAGCCCCCACGGGGTCTCCTACGAGCAGTACTTC.